This T cell receptor (beta chain) is from a study of molecular identifiers for immune sequencing clone quantification. TCRdb processed the PCR reads anew with MiXCR; each CDR3 protein has one entry. The data contain about 640,000 distinct CDR3 sequences, nearly 20% of them seen just once; the ten biggest clones take up under 0.95%. The origin of this receptor is a human donor in good health. Some libraries in this study had Jurkat cell RNA spiked in. Source material: naive CD8+ T cells from blood, with Jurkat cell RNA spiked in. Sample subset: FACS-sorted CD8+CD4-CCR7+CD45RA+ naive T cells.

In nucleotides, the CDR3 is TGTGCCAGCAGTCAGGAGGGCCAAACCTACGAGCAGTACTTC. This sequence encodes CASSQEGQTYEQYF. The chain has TRBV4-2 and TRBJ2-7; tentative D call: TRBD2 (6 bases). V lost 6 bases, J lost 2 bases, and 14 bases lay in between. This CDR3 comprises 14 residues. Per the germline V gene, CDR1 is LGHNA and CDR2 is YNFKEQ.